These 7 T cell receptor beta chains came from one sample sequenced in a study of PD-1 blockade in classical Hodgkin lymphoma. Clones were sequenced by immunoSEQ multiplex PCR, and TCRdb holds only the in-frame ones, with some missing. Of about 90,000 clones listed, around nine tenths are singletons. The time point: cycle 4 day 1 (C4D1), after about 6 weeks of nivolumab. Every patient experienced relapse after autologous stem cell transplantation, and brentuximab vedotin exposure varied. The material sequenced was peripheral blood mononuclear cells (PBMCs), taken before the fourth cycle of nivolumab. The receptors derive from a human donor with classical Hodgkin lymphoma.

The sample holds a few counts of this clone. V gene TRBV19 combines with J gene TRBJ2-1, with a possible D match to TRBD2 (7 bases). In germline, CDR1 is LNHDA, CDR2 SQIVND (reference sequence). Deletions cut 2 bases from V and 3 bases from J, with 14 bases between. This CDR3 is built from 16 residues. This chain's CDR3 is CASSILRGAVYNEQFF. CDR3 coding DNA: TGTGCCAGTAGTATACTTCGGGGGGCTGTCTACAATGAGCAGTTCTTC.

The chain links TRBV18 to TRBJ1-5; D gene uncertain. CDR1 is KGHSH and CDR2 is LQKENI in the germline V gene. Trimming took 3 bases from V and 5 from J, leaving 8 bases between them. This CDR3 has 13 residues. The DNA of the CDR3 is TGTGCCAGCTCACCGACACAGTATCAGCCCCAGCATTTT. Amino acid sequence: CASSPTQYQPQHF. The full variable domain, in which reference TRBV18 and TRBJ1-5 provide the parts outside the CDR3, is NAGVMQNPRHLVRRRGQEARLRCSPMKGHSHVYWYRQLPEEGLKFMVYLQKENIIDESGMPKERFSAEFPKEGPSILRIQQVVRGDSAAYFCASSPTQYQPQHFGDGTRLSIL.

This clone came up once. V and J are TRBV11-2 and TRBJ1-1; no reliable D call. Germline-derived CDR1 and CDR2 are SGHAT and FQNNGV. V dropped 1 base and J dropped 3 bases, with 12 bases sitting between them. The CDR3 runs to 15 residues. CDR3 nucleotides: TGTGCCAGCAGCTTAGGATGGGGAGAGGACACTGAAGCTTTCTTT. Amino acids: CASSLGWGEDTEAFF. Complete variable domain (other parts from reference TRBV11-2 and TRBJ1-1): EAGVAQSPRYKIIEKRQSVAFWCNPISGHATLYWYQQILGQGPKLLIQFQNNGVVDDSQLPKDRFSAERLKGVDSTLKIQPAKLEDSAVYLCASSLGWGEDTEAFFGQGTRLTVV.

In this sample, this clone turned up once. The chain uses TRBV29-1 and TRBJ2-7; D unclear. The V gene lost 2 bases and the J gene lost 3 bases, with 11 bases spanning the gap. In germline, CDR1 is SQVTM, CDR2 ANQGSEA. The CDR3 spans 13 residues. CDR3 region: CSVESPENYEQYF. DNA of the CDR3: TGCAGCGTTGAATCGCCAGAGAACTACGAGCAGTACTTC.

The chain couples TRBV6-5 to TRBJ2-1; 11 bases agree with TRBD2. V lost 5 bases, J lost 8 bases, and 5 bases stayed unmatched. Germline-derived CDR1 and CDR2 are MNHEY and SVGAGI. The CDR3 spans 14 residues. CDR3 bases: TGTGCCAGCAGTGATAGCGGGGGGGTAGATGAGCAGTTCTTC. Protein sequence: CASSDSGGVDEQFF.

CDR3 nucleotide sequence: TGTGCCAGCAGCCTCCGGGACAGGGGACAGCTGAACACTGAAGCTTTCTTT. It is translated as CASSLRDRGQLNTEAFF. The rearrangement links TRBV7-2 to TRBJ1-1, with 10 positions matching TRBD1. The CDR3 runs to 17 residues. Germline loops: CDR1 SGHTA, CDR2 FQGNSA. V shed 5 bases, J shed 0 bases, and the junction held 9 bases outside the gene matches.

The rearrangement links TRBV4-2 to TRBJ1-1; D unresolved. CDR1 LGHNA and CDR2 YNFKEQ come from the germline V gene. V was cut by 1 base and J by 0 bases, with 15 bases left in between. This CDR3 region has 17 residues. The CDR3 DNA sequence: TGTGCCAGCAGCCAAGTCGGAATGGACGGTTTGAACACTGAAGCTTTCTTT. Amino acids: CASSQVGMDGLNTEAFF.